Listed below are T cell receptor beta chains from one sample, sequenced in a study of T cell responses to AZD1222 COVID-19 vaccine. This table comes from immunoSEQ multiplex PCR, and its TCRdb copy is limited to in-frame clones, with some not included. This table holds tens of thousands of clones, 70% to 90% found once. The sequencing used peripheral blood, collected on day 0 of AZD1222 vaccination. The source is an adult in good health. Each CDR3 is given with its conserved first and last residue. A D gene is named only where the DNA matches it firmly. Clone size is not always given. Where it is, it says once, few, many or a class for expanded clones.

CDR3: CASSLQYQETQYF
DNA: TGTGCCAGCAGCTTGCAGTATCAAGAGACCCAGTACTTC
V: TRBV7-2
D: .
size: once
J: TRBJ2-5

CDR3: CASSFWGAGSYEQYF
DNA: TGTGCCAGCAGCTTTTGGGGGGCAGGAAGCTACGAGCAGTACTTC
V: TRBV7-2
D: .
size: once
J: TRBJ2-7

CDR3: CARSSDRNPTSGSYNSPLHF
DNA: TGTGCCAGAAGCTCGGACAGGAACCCTACCTCGGGCTCCTATAATTCACCCCTCCACTTT
V: TRBV7-5
D: .
size: .
J: TRBJ1-6

CDR3: CSVRAGTGGSYEQYF
DNA: TGCAGCGTTAGGGCAGGGACAGGAGGCTCCTACGAGCAGTACTTC
V: TRBV29-1
D: TRBD1
size: .
J: TRBJ2-7

CDR3: CASSLIMSNWNEQFF
DNA: TGTGCCAGCAGCTTGATCATGTCGAACTGGAATGAGCAGTTCTTC
V: TRBV5-4
D: .
size: .
J: TRBJ2-1

CDR3: CASSLQGNYGYTF
DNA: TGTGCCAGCAGTCTACAGGGGAATTATGGCTACACCTTC
V: TRBV2
D: TRBD1
size: .
J: TRBJ1-2

CDR3: CATSRDAVNTEAFF
DNA: TGTGCCACCAGCAGAGATGCTGTGAACACTGAAGCTTTCTTT
V: TRBV15
D: .
size: .
J: TRBJ1-1

CDR3: CATAAGGNQPQHF
DNA: TGTGCCACCGCTGCAGGGGGCAATCAGCCCCAGCATTTT
V: TRBV28
D: .
size: .
J: TRBJ1-5

CDR3: CASSPIGGIQGGETQYF
DNA: TGTGCCAGCAGCCCGATCGGTGGGATACAGGGAGGAGAGACCCAGTACTTC
V: TRBV11-2
D: .
size: .
J: TRBJ2-5

CDR3: CATSVGTANEQFF
DNA: TGTGCCACCAGTGTCGGGACAGCCAATGAGCAGTTCTTC
V: TRBV24-1
D: TRBD1
size: .
J: TRBJ2-1

CDR3: CASSQAGTAKETQYF
DNA: TGTGCCAGCAGCCAAGCCGGGACAGCTAAAGAGACCCAGTACTTC
V: TRBV4-2
D: TRBD1
size: once
J: TRBJ2-5

CDR3: CASSLGQGPQPQHF
DNA: TGTGCCAGCAGCTTAGGACAGGGCCCTCAGCCCCAGCATTTT
V: TRBV7-9
D: TRBD1
size: .
J: TRBJ1-5

CDR3: CASQLEAGGAYGYTF
DNA: TGTGCCAGTCAATTGGAAGCAGGGGGTGCCTATGGCTACACCTTC
V: TRBV9
D: TRBD1
size: .
J: TRBJ1-2

CDR3: CASKDRDRVGETQYF
DNA: TGCGCCAGCAAGGACCGGGACAGGGTAGGAGAGACCCAGTACTTC
V: TRBV5-1
D: TRBD1
size: .
J: TRBJ2-5

CDR3: CALVGGSSYNEQFF
DNA: TGTGCCCTCGTTGGGGGAAGCTCCTACAATGAGCAGTTCTTC
V: TRBV28
D: .
size: .
J: TRBJ2-1

CDR3: CAMGSGGADTQYF
DNA: TGTGCCATGGGTAGCGGGGGGGCAGATACGCAGTATTTT
V: TRBV10-3
D: TRBD2
size: .
J: TRBJ2-3

CDR3: CASSFMGSDNQPQHF
DNA: TGTGCCAGTAGTTTCATGGGCAGCGACAATCAGCCCCAGCATTTT
V: TRBV19
D: .
size: .
J: TRBJ1-5

CDR3: CATSVLSGGQETQYF
DNA: TGTGCCACCAGTGTCCTTAGCGGGGGGCAAGAGACCCAGTACTTC
V: TRBV24-1
D: TRBD2
size: .
J: TRBJ2-5

CDR3: CASSDMAGGRTDTQYF
DNA: TGTGCCAGCAGTGACATGGCGGGGGGGCGCACAGATACGCAGTATTTT
V: TRBV27
D: TRBD2
size: .
J: TRBJ2-3

CDR3: CASSHHATGTDNGYTF
DNA: TGTGCCAGCAGCCACCATGCGACCGGGACGGATAATGGCTACACCTTC
V: TRBV4-2
D: .
size: .
J: TRBJ1-2

CDR3: CASSEAPSISYEQYF
DNA: TGTGCCAGCAGTGAAGCTCCGTCAATCTCTTACGAGCAGTACTTC
V: TRBV2
D: .
size: medium-sized
J: TRBJ2-7

CDR3: CASSLDPVWRSNTGELFF
DNA: TGCGCCAGCAGCTTGGACCCAGTTTGGAGGTCGAACACCGGGGAGCTGTTTTTT
V: TRBV5-1
D: .
size: .
J: TRBJ2-2

CDR3: CASSSRTQGGEQYF
DNA: TGTGCCAGCAGCTCACGAACCCAGGGAGGCGAGCAGTACTTC
V: TRBV7-6
D: .
size: .
J: TRBJ2-7

CDR3: CASSLSGLGTGDYF
DNA: TGTGCCAGCAGCTTAAGTGGTCTCGGGACAGGGGATTATTTT
V: TRBV7-8
D: TRBD1
size: .
J: TRBJ2-3

CDR3: CASSYSTVGLETQYF
DNA: TGTGCCAGCAGTTACTCGACTGTGGGCTTGGAGACCCAGTACTTC
V: TRBV6-2/TRBV6-3
D: .
size: .
J: TRBJ2-5

CDR3: CASSLGAGNTIYF
DNA: TGTGCCAGCAGTTTAGGGGCCGGAAACACCATATATTTT
V: TRBV7-3
D: .
size: .
J: TRBJ1-3

CDR3: CASSPGGGRLYNEQFF
DNA: TGTGCCAGCAGCCCGGGAGGGGGGCGGCTTTACAATGAGCAGTTCTTC
V: TRBV7-3
D: TRBD2
size: .
J: TRBJ2-1

CDR3: CAIRQGADGELFF
DNA: TGTGCCATTCGACAGGGGGCTGACGGGGAGCTGTTTTTT
V: TRBV15
D: TRBD1
size: .
J: TRBJ2-2

CDR3: CASSLEWVRWPQHF
DNA: TGTGCCAGCAGCTTAGAATGGGTCCGTTGGCCCCAGCATTTT
V: TRBV7-2
D: .
size: .
J: TRBJ1-5

CDR3: CASSMGVGEAFF
DNA: TGTGCCAGTAGTATGGGGGTTGGGGAAGCTTTCTTT
V: TRBV19
D: .
size: .
J: TRBJ1-1

CDR3: CASSHDRDRGDEQYF
DNA: TGTGCCAGCAGCCACGATCGAGACAGGGGTGACGAGCAGTACTTC
V: TRBV3-1/TRBV3-2
D: TRBD1
size: .
J: TRBJ2-7

CDR3: CSSWDGSVLFF
DNA: TGCAGCAGCTGGGACGGATCGGTGCTGTTTTTT
V: TRBV29-1
D: .
size: once
J: TRBJ2-2

CDR3: CASSGFYEQFF
DNA: TGTGCCAGCTCGGGGTTTTATGAGCAGTTCTTC
V: TRBV12-3/TRBV12-4
D: .
size: once
J: TRBJ2-1

CDR3: CASSPGTRYQETQYF
DNA: TGCGCCAGCAGCCCTGGGACTAGATACCAAGAGACCCAGTACTTC
V: TRBV5-1
D: TRBD2
size: .
J: TRBJ2-5

CDR3: CASSYLVGGPNEQYF
DNA: TGTGCCAGCAGTTACCTGGTGGGGGGGCCCAACGAGCAGTACTTC
V: TRBV6-2/TRBV6-3
D: .
size: .
J: TRBJ2-7

CDR3: CASSLGSGTYGYTF
DNA: TGTGCCAGCAGTTTAGGAAGTGGAACCTATGGCTACACCTTC
V: TRBV6-4
D: .
size: .
J: TRBJ1-2

CDR3: CASSQTTGVYYGYTF
DNA: TGCGCCAGCAGCCAAACGACAGGGGTCTACTATGGCTACACCTTC
V: TRBV4-3
D: TRBD1
size: .
J: TRBJ1-2

CDR3: CASSQASPANEQFF
DNA: TGTGCCAGCAGCCAGGCTAGCCCAGCCAATGAGCAGTTCTTC
V: TRBV3-1/TRBV3-2
D: .
size: once
J: TRBJ2-1

CDR3: CASTPVQRGEQYF
DNA: TGTGCCAGCACCCCGGTTCAGCGGGGGGAGCAGTACTTC
V: TRBV7-2
D: TRBD2
size: .
J: TRBJ2-7

CDR3: CASSFPLGGGTTGSWGYTF
DNA: TGCGCCAGCAGCTTTCCCCTGGGAGGAGGTACAACAGGGTCGTGGGGCTACACCTTC
V: TRBV5-1
D: .
size: .
J: TRBJ1-2

CDR3: CAISDPGTVREAFF
DNA: TGTGCCATCAGTGACCCTGGGACCGTACGTGAAGCTTTCTTT
V: TRBV10-3
D: .
size: .
J: TRBJ1-1

CDR3: CASRGTNEKLFF
DNA: TGTGCCAGCCGGGGTACTAATGAAAAACTGTTTTTT
V: TRBV6-5
D: .
size: once
J: TRBJ1-4

CDR3: CASRPSGTGAETQYF
DNA: TGTGCCAGCAGGCCTAGTGGGACAGGGGCAGAGACCCAGTACTTC
V: TRBV6-5
D: TRBD1
size: .
J: TRBJ2-5

CDR3: CASSLLRRGLVSEQYF
DNA: TGTGCCAGCAGCTTATTAAGGAGGGGGCTTGTTAGCGAGCAGTACTTC
V: TRBV11-2
D: .
size: .
J: TRBJ2-7

CDR3: CASSLATSGSYNEQFF
DNA: TGTGCCAGCAGCTTAGCTACTAGCGGCTCCTACAATGAGCAGTTCTTC
V: TRBV7-9
D: TRBD2
size: .
J: TRBJ2-1

CDR3: CASSTRQGLLDIQYF
DNA: TGTGCCAGCAGCACACGACAGGGACTCCTCGACATTCAGTACTTC
V: TRBV5-8
D: .
size: .
J: TRBJ2-4

CDR3: CASSYSRSSYEQYF
DNA: TGTGCCAGCAGTTACTCACGGAGCTCCTACGAGCAGTACTTC
V: TRBV6-5
D: .
size: .
J: TRBJ2-7

CDR3: CASSHGRGTTGTEAFF
DNA: TGTGCCAGCAGCCATGGCCGGGGAACGACGGGGACTGAAGCTTTCTTT
V: TRBV3-1/TRBV3-2
D: .
size: once
J: TRBJ1-1

CDR3: CASSPGYSNQPQHF
DNA: TGCGCCAGCAGCCCTGGCTATAGCAATCAGCCCCAGCATTTT
V: TRBV4-3
D: .
size: .
J: TRBJ1-5

CDR3: CASSQLYGYTF
DNA: TGTGCCAGTAGTCAGTTATATGGCTACACCTTC
V: TRBV19
D: .
size: .
J: TRBJ1-2

CDR3: CASSLGGTDTQYF
DNA: TGCGCCAGCAGCTTGGGGGGCACAGATACGCAGTATTTT
V: TRBV5-1
D: .
size: .
J: TRBJ2-3

CDR3: CASSPPPSIKKGNTIYF
DNA: TGTGCCAGCTCACCACCCCCTTCCATAAAGAAGGGAAACACCATATATTTT
V: TRBV18
D: .
size: .
J: TRBJ1-3

CDR3: CASSAQGGNQPQHF
DNA: TGTGCCAGTAGTGCACAGGGAGGCAATCAGCCCCAGCATTTT
V: TRBV19
D: .
size: .
J: TRBJ1-5

CDR3: CSASSSQGRNYGYTF
DNA: TGCAGTGCTAGTAGTTCGCAGGGCAGAAACTATGGCTACACCTTC
V: TRBV20-1
D: .
size: .
J: TRBJ1-2

CDR3: CASSQSDGPLGYGYTF
DNA: TGTGCCAGCAGCCAATCCGACGGGCCCTTGGGATATGGCTACACCTTC
V: TRBV4-2
D: .
size: .
J: TRBJ1-2

CDR3: CASSLVSTGGYNSPLHF
DNA: TGCGCCAGCAGCTTGGTGTCCACAGGGGGCTATAATTCACCCCTCCACTTT
V: TRBV5-1
D: TRBD1
size: .
J: TRBJ1-6

CDR3: CASSLGGQGGEKLFF
DNA: TGTGCCAGCAGCTTAGGGGGACAGGGAGGCGAAAAACTGTTTTTT
V: TRBV7-9
D: TRBD1
size: .
J: TRBJ1-4

CDR3: CASSFPRSDEQFF
DNA: TGTGCCAGCAGCTTCCCCAGGAGCGATGAGCAGTTCTTC
V: TRBV7-8
D: .
size: .
J: TRBJ2-1

CDR3: CASSQVDLGWVNQPQHF
DNA: TGCGCCAGCAGCCAAGTTGACCTGGGGTGGGTCAATCAGCCCCAGCATTTT
V: TRBV4-1
D: .
size: .
J: TRBJ1-5

CDR3: CASSLGPRDGYTF
DNA: TGTGCCAGCAGCTTAGGCCCGCGGGATGGCTACACCTTC
V: TRBV5-8
D: .
size: few
J: TRBJ1-2